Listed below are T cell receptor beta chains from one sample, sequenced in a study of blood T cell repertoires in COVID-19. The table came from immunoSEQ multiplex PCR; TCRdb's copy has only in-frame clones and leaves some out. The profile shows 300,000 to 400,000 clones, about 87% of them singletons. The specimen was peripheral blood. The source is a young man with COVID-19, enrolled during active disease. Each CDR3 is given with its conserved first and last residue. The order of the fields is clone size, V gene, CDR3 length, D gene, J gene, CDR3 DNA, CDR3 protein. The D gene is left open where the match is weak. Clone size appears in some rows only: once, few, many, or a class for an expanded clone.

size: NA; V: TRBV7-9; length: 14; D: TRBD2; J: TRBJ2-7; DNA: TGTGCCAGCAGCCTTACTAGCGGGCCATACGAGCAGTACTTC; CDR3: CASSLTSGPYEQYF
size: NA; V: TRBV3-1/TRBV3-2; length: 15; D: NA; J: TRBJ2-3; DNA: TGTGCCAGCAGCCAAGAAGGACTAATCACAGATACGCAGTATTTT; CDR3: CASSQEGLITDTQYF
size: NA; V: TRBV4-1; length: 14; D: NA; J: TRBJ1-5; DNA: TGCGCCAGCAGCCAAGGGGCTGGCAATCAGCCCCAGCATTTT; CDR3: CASSQGAGNQPQHF
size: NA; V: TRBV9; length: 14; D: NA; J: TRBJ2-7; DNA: TGTGCCAGCAGCGTGGGCGACCAGCCCTACGAGCAGTACTTC; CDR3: CASSVGDQPYEQYF
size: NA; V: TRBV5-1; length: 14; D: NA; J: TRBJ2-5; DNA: TGCGCCAGCAGCTTGGAATTCGGTAGCGGGACCCAGTACTTC; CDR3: CASSLEFGSGTQYF
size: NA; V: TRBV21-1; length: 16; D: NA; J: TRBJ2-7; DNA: TGTGCCAGCAGCAAAGAACTAGCGGGGACCTCCTACGAGCAGTACTTC; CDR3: CASSKELAGTSYEQYF
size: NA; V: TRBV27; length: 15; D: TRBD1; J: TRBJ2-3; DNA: TGTGCCAGCACCCCGACAGGGCTGGGCACAGATACGCAGTATTTT; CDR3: CASTPTGLGTDTQYF
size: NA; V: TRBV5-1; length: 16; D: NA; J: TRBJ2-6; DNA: TGCGCCAGCAGCTTGGGCCCCGGGTTGGGGGCCAACGTCCTGACTTTC; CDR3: CASSLGPGLGANVLTF
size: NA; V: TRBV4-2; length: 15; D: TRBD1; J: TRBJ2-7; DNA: TGTGCCAGCAGCGACCGGACAGGGTCCCTTGACGAGCAGTACTTC; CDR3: CASSDRTGSLDEQYF
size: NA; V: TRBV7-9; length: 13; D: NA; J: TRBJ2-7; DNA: TGTGCCAGCAGACCAGGAGGGGGCGTCGAGCAGTACTTC; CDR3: CASRPGGGVEQYF
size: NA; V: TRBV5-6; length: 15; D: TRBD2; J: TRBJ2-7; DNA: TGTGCCAGCAGCTTGAGACTAGCGGGAGATTACGAGCAGTACTTC; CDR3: CASSLRLAGDYEQYF
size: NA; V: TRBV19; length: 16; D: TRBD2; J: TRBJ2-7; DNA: TGTGCCAGTAGTCCGCGGACTAGCGGGGCCCTTTACGAGCAGTACTTC; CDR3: CASSPRTSGALYEQYF
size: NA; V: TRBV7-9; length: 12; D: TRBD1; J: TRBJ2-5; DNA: TGTGCCAGCAACCAGGGGGAAGAGACCCAGTACTTC; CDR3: CASNQGEETQYF
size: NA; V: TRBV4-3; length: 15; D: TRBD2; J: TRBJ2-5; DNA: TGCGCCAGCAGCCAAGAAAGCGGGGGGGCCGCGACCCAGTACTTC; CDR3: CASSQESGGAATQYF
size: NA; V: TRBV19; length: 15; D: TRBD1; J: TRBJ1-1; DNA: TGTGCCAGTAGCAGACAGGGGGGGGACGGCACTGAAGCTTTCTTT; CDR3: CASSRQGGDGTEAFF
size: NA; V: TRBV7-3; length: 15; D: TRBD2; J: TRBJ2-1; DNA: TGTGCCAGCAGCCCAACACTAGCGGGGGGACATGAGCAGTTCTTC; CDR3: CASSPTLAGGHEQFF
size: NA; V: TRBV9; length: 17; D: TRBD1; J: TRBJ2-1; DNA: TGTGCCAGCAGCTCAAATCCCGGGACAGCCGCCTACAATGAGCAGTTCTTC; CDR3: CASSSNPGTAAYNEQFF
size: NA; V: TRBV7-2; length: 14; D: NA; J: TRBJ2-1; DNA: TGTGCCAGCAGCCCTTCCTACGCAGGGAATGAGCAGTTCTTC; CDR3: CASSPSYAGNEQFF
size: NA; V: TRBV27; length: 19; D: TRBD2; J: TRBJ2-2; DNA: TGTGCCAGCAGTTTGAAGGGGACTAGCGGGACTTTGAACACCGGGGAGCTGTTTTTT; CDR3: CASSLKGTSGTLNTGELFF
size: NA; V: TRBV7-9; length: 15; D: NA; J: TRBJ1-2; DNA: TGTGCCAGCAGCCCTTGGACACCGACGAACTATGGCTACACCTTC; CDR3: CASSPWTPTNYGYTF
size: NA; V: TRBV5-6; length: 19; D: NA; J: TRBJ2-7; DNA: TGTGCCAGCAGCTCACCGGCCGGGAAGGAAGCCTTAAGCTCCTACGAGCAGTACTTC; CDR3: CASSSPAGKEALSSYEQYF
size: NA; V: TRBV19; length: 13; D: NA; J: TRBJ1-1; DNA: TGTGCCAGTAGTATACAGGGGAACACTGAAGCTTTCTTT; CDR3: CASSIQGNTEAFF
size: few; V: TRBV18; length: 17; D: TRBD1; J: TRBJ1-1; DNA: TGTGCCAGCTCACCACCGTCAAGGGGGCGCAAGGACACTGAAGCTTTCTTT; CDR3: CASSPPSRGRKDTEAFF
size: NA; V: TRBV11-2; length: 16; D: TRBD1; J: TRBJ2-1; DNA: TGTGCCAGCAGCTTAGACAGGGGGCATTCCTACAATGAGCAGTTCTTC; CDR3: CASSLDRGHSYNEQFF
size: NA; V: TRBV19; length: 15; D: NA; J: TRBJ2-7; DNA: TGTGCCAGTAGTATCACCGGGACTTCCTCCTACGAGCAGTACTTC; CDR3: CASSITGTSSYEQYF
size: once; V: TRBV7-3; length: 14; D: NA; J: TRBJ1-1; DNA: TGTGCCAGCAGCTTAAATACGGGTTACACTGAAGCTTTCTTT; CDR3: CASSLNTGYTEAFF
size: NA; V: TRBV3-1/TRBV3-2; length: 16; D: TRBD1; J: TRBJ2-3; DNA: TGTGCCAGCAGCCCCGACAGGGCGTCTAGCACAGATACGCAGTATTTT; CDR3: CASSPDRASSTDTQYF
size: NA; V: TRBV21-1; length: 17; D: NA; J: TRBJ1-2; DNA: TGTGCCAGCAGTGCCCCTCCGGGACAGGGTGAGGCCTATGGCTACACCTTC; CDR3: CASSAPPGQGEAYGYTF
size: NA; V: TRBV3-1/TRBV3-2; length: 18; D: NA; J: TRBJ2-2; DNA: TGTGCCAGCAGCCAAGTAGAAGAGATTCGTGCGAACACCGGGGAGCTGTTTTTT; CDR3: CASSQVEEIRANTGELFF
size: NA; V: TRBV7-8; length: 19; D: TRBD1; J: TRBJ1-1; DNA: TGTGCCAGCAGCTTCTTTGCCGGGACAGCGAGCTTCATGAACACTGAAGCTTTCTTT; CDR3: CASSFFAGTASFMNTEAFF